Included here is one T cell receptor beta chain sequence, with context. This sample was taken from a study of cytomegalovirus exposure and HLA in healthy donors. The PCR contained 60 Vbeta and 13 Jbeta primers. The assay was immunoSEQ multiplex PCR, and TCRdb's table has in-frame clones only and misses some. The data contain approximately 100,000 clones, around three quarters of them singletons. The trim removed 6 bases at V and 1 base at J, leaving 11 bases unmatched. This CDR3 is 17 amino acids long. Germline V CDR1 and CDR2: SNHLY, FYNNEI. Input material: PBMCs. The J gene is TRBJ2-7, the V gene TRBV2; 11 bases agree with TRBD2. This receptor was identified in a woman in her fifties or sixties in good health and CMV-seropositive. The CDR3 coding sequence is TGTGCCAGCAGGAAGGGGACTAGCGGACAAGCATCCTACGAGCAGTACTTC. Its translation is CASRKGTSGQASYEQYF.